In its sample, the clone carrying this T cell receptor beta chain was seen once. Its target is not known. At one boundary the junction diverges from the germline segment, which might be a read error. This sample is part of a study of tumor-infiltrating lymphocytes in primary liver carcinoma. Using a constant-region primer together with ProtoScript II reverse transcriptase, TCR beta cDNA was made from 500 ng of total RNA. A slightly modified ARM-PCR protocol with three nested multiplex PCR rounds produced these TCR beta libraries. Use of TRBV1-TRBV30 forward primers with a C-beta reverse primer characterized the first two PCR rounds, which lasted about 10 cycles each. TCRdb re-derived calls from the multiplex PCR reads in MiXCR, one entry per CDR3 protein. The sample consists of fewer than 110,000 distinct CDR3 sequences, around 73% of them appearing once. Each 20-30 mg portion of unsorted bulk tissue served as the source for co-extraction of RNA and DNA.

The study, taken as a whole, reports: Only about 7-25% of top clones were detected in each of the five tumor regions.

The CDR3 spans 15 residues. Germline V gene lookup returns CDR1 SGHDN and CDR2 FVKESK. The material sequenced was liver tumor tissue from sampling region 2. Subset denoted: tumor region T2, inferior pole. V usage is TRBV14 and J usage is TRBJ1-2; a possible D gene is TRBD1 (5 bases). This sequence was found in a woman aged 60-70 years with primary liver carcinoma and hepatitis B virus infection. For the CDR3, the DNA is TGTGTCAGCAGCCTTCCCGGGACGCTGACCCATGGCTACACGTTC. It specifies CVSSLPGTLTHGYTF.